This is a list of T cell receptor beta chains from one sample in a study of cytomegalovirus exposure and HLA in healthy donors. Clones were sequenced by immunoSEQ multiplex PCR, and TCRdb holds only the in-frame ones, with some missing. This sample yields about 150,000 clones, of which around 83% are seen a single time; approximately 2% belongs to the top ten. Sample: PBMCs. The receptors derive from a human donor in good health. CDR3s include the opening cysteine and the closing phenylalanine or tryptophan. The D gene is left open where the match is weak. The listing skips clone size in some rows; elsewhere it reads once, few, many or a size class.

TRBV7-9	.	TRBJ2-7	.	TGTGCCAGCAGCCGTTTGAGTAGCCACGAGCAGTACTTC	CASSRLSSHEQYF
TRBV6-6	.	TRBJ1-3	.	TGTGCCAGCAGTCGGAATGGAGGGGGAAACACCATATATTTT	CASSRNGGGNTIYF
TRBV7-2	.	TRBJ2-3	.	TGTGCCAGCAGCCCCTACACAGATACGCAGTATTTT	CASSPYTDTQYF
TRBV23-1	.	TRBJ1-1	.	TGCGCCAGCAGTCAGGGACATCTGGCGGTGAACACTGAAGCTTTCTTT	CASSQGHLAVNTEAFF
TRBV7-3	TRBD2	TRBJ2-1	.	TGTGCCAGCAGCTCGTCTAGCGGAGGAAATGAGCAGTTCTTC	CASSSSSGGNEQFF
TRBV9	TRBD1	TRBJ1-6	once	TGTGCCAGCAGCGTAGCGGACAGGCGGTATTCACCCCTCCACTTT	CASSVADRRYSPLHF
TRBV6-6	.	TRBJ2-7	.	TGTGCCAGCTCCCCAGAACAGTACTACGAGCAGTACTTC	CASSPEQYYEQYF
TRBV2	TRBD1	TRBJ2-5	.	TGTGCCAGACAAGGGGGCCGGGAGACCCAGTACTTC	CARQGGRETQYF
TRBV2	.	TRBJ1-1	.	TGTGCCAGCAGGAATACATGGAACACTGAAGCTTTCTTT	CASRNTWNTEAFF
TRBV7-2	.	TRBJ1-2	.	TGTGCCAGCAGCCCCTCGGGCTATGGCTACACCTTC	CASSPSGYGYTF
TRBV10-2	.	TRBJ2-7	.	TGCGCCAGCAGTGACATGAGGGGGTTCTCCTACGAGCAGTACTTC	CASSDMRGFSYEQYF
TRBV10-3	TRBD2	TRBJ2-1	.	TGTGCCATCAGTGAGTCGAGGCCTAGCGGGAGAATAAGAGAGCAGTTCTTC	CAISESRPSGRIREQFF
TRBV6-6	TRBD1	TRBJ1-2	.	TGTGCCAGCAGTTACTCGACAGGGAACTATGGCTACACCTTC	CASSYSTGNYGYTF
TRBV5-1	.	TRBJ1-1	.	TGCGCCAGCACGGGACACCTGAACACTGAAGCTTTCTTT	CASTGHLNTEAFF
TRBV5-6	.	TRBJ1-4	once	TGTGCCAGCAGCTCGGGACTCGGAAAGGAAAAACTGTTTTTT	CASSSGLGKEKLFF
TRBV4-1	TRBD1	TRBJ1-4	.	TGCGCCAGCAGCCAAGTGGGTAGGGGGCGGGGTGAAAAACTGTTTTTT	CASSQVGRGRGEKLFF
TRBV14	.	TRBJ1-5	.	TGTGCCAGCAGCTTGGACAGCGGCAATCAGCCCCAGCATTTT	CASSLDSGNQPQHF
TRBV2	TRBD1	TRBJ1-5	.	TGTGCCAGCAGTCCCCGAATCGCACAGGGGGCTACAGCCCGCCAGCATTTT	CASSPRIAQGATARQHF
TRBV5-1	.	TRBJ2-3	.	TGCGCCAGCAGCACCGACAGCCTGCCCACAGATACGCAGTATTTT	CASSTDSLPTDTQYF
TRBV6-5	TRBD1	TRBJ2-1	.	TGTGCCAGCAGTAAGGACAGGGCCCTCTACAATGAGCAGTTCTTC	CASSKDRALYNEQFF
TRBV2	TRBD1	TRBJ2-1	.	TGTGCCAGCAGCAGACTTGGACAGGGAACCTACAATGAGCAGTTCTTC	CASSRLGQGTYNEQFF
TRBV4-1	TRBD1	TRBJ2-5	.	TGCGCCAGCTCACCGGGACAGTTACAAGAGACCCAGTACTTC	CASSPGQLQETQYF
TRBV14	.	TRBJ2-5	.	TGTGCCAGCAGCCAAGTTAGTTTTCAAGAGACCCAGTACTTC	CASSQVSFQETQYF
TRBV28	TRBD1	TRBJ1-4	.	TGTGCCAGCAGGGGGACAGGTCGGGTTACAGAAAAACTGTTTTTT	CASRGTGRVTEKLFF
TRBV10-1	.	TRBJ2-1	.	TGCGCCAGCAGCCTTCTACCTCAACCCAACAATGAGCAGTTCTTC	CASSLLPQPNNEQFF
TRBV19	.	TRBJ1-2	.	TGTGCCAGTAGTAATCCGCAGGGAAGCAACTATGGCTACACCTTC	CASSNPQGSNYGYTF
TRBV5-6	.	TRBJ2-7	few	TGTGCCAGCAGCTGGTCTAGCTCCTACGAGCAGTACTTC	CASSWSSSYEQYF
TRBV4-1	.	TRBJ1-2	.	TGCGCCAGCAGCCAAAGAGGGGGCTATGGCTACACCTTC	CASSQRGGYGYTF
TRBV18	TRBD1	TRBJ1-6	.	TGTGCCAGCTCACAAGACAGGGTTAGCTCCTATAATTCACCCCTCCACTTT	CASSQDRVSSYNSPLHF
TRBV7-6	TRBD1	TRBJ2-1	.	TGTGCCAGCAGCCCAGCGGGGACAGGGTTAGGTGAGCAGTTCTTC	CASSPAGTGLGEQFF
TRBV30	TRBD2	TRBJ2-1	.	TGTGCCTGGAGTTCAACTAGCGGGGTATACAATGAGCAGTTCTTC	CAWSSTSGVYNEQFF
TRBV28	.	TRBJ1-1	.	TGTGCCAGCTTAATGAAGGAGCTTACTTTGAACACTGAAGCTTTCTTT	CASLMKELTLNTEAFF
TRBV15	TRBD2	TRBJ2-7	.	TGTGCCACCAGCAGAGATCAAGTCAGGGAGGGCGAGCAGTACTTC	CATSRDQVREGEQYF
TRBV4-1	.	TRBJ1-4	.	TGCGCCAGCAGCCAAGCCGGGATCAATGAAAAACTGTTTTTT	CASSQAGINEKLFF
TRBV6-4	.	TRBJ1-4	.	TGTCCCCCGGCAACGCGGGATGAAAAACTGTTTTTT	CPPATRDEKLFF
TRBV5-1	.	TRBJ2-7	.	TGCGCCAGCAGCCGCGGGACAGTCTCCTACGAGCAGTACTTC	CASSRGTVSYEQYF
TRBV18	TRBD1	TRBJ2-3	.	TGTGCCAGCTCGGGGACCGGACAGGCCCGCTTCACAGATACGCAGTATTTT	CASSGTGQARFTDTQYF
TRBV6-7	TRBD2	TRBJ2-1	.	TGTGCCAGCAGTTACTCGTGGCCGGCGGGAGATTACAATGAGCAGTTCTTC	CASSYSWPAGDYNEQFF
TRBV19	TRBD1	TRBJ1-1	.	TGTGCCAGTAGTATAGTCGGGACAGGCGCCTCGAAAGCTTTCTTT	CASSIVGTGASKAFF
TRBV7-2	TRBD2	TRBJ2-3	.	TGTGCCAGCCGCGGCGGGGGAACAGATACGCAGTATTTT	CASRGGGTDTQYF
TRBV5-1	.	TRBJ2-1	.	TGCGCCAGCAGCTTGGCCCAGAGTAGCGGACCGACCTACAATGAGCAGTTCTTC	CASSLAQSSGPTYNEQFF
TRBV5-1	.	TRBJ2-2	.	TGCGCCAGCAGGCAGCGCTTCACCGGGGAGCTGTTTTTT	CASRQRFTGELFF
TRBV19	.	TRBJ2-4	.	TGTGCCAGTAGCCCTCCGGGGGTAAACATTCAGTACTTC	CASSPPGVNIQYF
TRBV2	.	TRBJ2-6	.	TGTGCCAGCCGGGGACTCTCTGGGGCCAACGTCCTGACTTTC	CASRGLSGANVLTF
TRBV4-2	TRBD2	TRBJ2-2	.	TGTGCCAGCAGCCTACGAGGGACTAGCATGACTTACTTGAACACCGGGGAGCTGTTTTTT	CASSLRGTSMTYLNTGELFF
TRBV7-9	.	TRBJ1-4	.	TGTGCCAGCAGCTTACTAGCTAATCGGGATGAAAAACTGTTTTTT	CASSLLANRDEKLFF
TRBV5-1	.	TRBJ1-2	.	TGCGCCAGCAGCTTCTATAGGAGACCGGAAGGAAAGCTGGACTATGGCTACACCTTC	CASSFYRRPEGKLDYGYTF
TRBV6-9	.	TRBJ1-1	.	TGTGCCCCAGTGCGGAGGATGAACACTGAAGCTTTCTTT	CAPVRRMNTEAFF
TRBV11-1	.	TRBJ1-2	.	TGTGCCAGCAGCTTAAGGACAGCCCACGGCTACACCTTC	CASSLRTAHGYTF
TRBV7-8	TRBD2	TRBJ2-5	.	TGTGCCAGCAGCGAAGGCGGGGGGGGTCAAGAGACCCAGTACTTC	CASSEGGGGQETQYF
TRBV5-6	TRBD1	TRBJ1-6	.	TGTGCCAGCAGCCACGAAAAGACAGGGTTCCTGTCACCCCTCCACTTT	CASSHEKTGFLSPLHF
TRBV4-3	TRBD1	TRBJ1-4	.	TGCGCCAGCAGCCCCAAGTGGAAACCGGGACAGGGTAATGAAAAACTGTTTTTT	CASSPKWKPGQGNEKLFF
TRBV6-4	.	TRBJ2-6	.	TGTGCCAGCAGTCTAGAATACGGCAGTGTCTCTGGGGCCAACGTCCTGACTTTC	CASSLEYGSVSGANVLTF
TRBV4-1	.	TRBJ1-4	.	TGCGCCAGCAGCCATCAGGGACAAGTGGGTGAAAAACTGTTTTTT	CASSHQGQVGEKLFF
TRBV6-4	.	TRBJ1-1	.	TGTGCCAGCAGTGACTCGGGGGGGACTGAAGCTTTCTTT	CASSDSGGTEAFF
TRBV18	.	TRBJ1-1	.	TGTGCCAGCTCACCACTCGAGGGGAACACTGAAGCTTTCTTT	CASSPLEGNTEAFF
TRBV28	.	TRBJ2-1	.	TGTGCCAGCAGAGGCTTGGGGCCGAATGAGCAGTTCTTC	CASRGLGPNEQFF